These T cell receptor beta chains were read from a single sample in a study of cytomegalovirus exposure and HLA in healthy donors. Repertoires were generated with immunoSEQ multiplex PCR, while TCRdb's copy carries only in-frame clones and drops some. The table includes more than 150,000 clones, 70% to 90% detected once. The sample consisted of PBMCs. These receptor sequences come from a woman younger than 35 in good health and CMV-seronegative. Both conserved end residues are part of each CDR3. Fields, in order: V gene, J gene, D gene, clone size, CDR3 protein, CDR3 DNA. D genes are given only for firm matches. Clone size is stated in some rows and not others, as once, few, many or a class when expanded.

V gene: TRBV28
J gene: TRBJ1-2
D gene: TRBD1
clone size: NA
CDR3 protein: CASRRTGSNYGYTF
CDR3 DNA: TGTGCCAGCCGAAGGACAGGGTCTAACTATGGCTACACCTTC

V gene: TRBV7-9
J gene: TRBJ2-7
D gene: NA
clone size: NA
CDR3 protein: CASSLGGLGYEQYF
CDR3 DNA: TGTGCCAGCAGCTTAGGGGGACTGGGCTACGAGCAGTACTTC

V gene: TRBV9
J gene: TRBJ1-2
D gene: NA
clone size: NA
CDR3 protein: CASSVGRQQIYGYTF
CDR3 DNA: TGTGCCAGCAGCGTGGGGAGGCAGCAAATCTATGGCTACACCTTC

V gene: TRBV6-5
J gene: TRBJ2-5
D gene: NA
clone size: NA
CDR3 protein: CASSYSRETQYF
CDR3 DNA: TGTGCCAGCAGTTACTCGAGAGAGACCCAGTACTTC

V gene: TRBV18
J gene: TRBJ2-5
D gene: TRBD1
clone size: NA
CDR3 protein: CASSPPPGQSTPETQYF
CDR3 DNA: TGTGCCAGCTCACCACCTCCGGGACAGAGCACCCCAGAGACCCAGTACTTC

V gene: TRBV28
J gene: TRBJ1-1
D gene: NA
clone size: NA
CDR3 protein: CASSFAPLGNTEAFF
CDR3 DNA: TGTGCCAGCAGTTTCGCCCCTCTAGGGAACACTGAAGCTTTCTTT

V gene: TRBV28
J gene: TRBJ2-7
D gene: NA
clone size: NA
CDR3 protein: CASSPPVQSYEQYF
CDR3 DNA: TGTGCCAGCAGTCCCCCGGTACAGTCCTACGAGCAGTACTTC

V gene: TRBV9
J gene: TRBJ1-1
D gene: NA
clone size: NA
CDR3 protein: CASSVGTHPNTEAFF
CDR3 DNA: TGTGCCAGCAGCGTAGGAACTCACCCTAACACTGAAGCTTTCTTT

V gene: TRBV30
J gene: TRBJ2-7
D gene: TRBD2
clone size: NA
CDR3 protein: CAWPPQSAGGPYEQYF
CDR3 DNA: TGTGCCTGGCCTCCACAGTCTGCGGGAGGCCCCTACGAGCAGTACTTC

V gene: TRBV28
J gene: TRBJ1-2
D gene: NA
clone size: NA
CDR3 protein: CASSLRGYGYTF
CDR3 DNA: TGTGCCAGCAGTTTAAGAGGTTATGGCTACACCTTC

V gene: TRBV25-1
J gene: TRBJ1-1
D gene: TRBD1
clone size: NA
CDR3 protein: CASSLTANRGMNTEAFF
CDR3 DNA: TGTGCCAGCAGCCTAACAGCAAACAGGGGCATGAACACTGAAGCTTTCTTT

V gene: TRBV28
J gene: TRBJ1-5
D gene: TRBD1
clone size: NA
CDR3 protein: CASSDRVQPGIGNQPQHF
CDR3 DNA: TGTGCCAGCTCCGACAGGGTTCAACCAGGGATTGGCAATCAGCCCCAGCATTTT

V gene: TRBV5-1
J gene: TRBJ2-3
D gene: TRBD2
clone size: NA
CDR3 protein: CASSFTGVSGASTDTQYF
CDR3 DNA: TGCGCCAGCAGCTTTACAGGAGTTAGCGGGGCCAGCACAGATACGCAGTATTTT

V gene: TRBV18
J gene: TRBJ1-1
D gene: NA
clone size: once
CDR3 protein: CASSAGGEEAFF
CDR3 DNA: TGTGCCAGCTCCGCGGGAGGGGAGGAAGCTTTCTTT

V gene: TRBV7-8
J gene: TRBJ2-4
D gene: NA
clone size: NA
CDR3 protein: CASSLGQLAKNIQYF
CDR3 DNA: TGTGCCAGCAGCTTAGGACAGTTAGCCAAAAACATTCAGTACTTC

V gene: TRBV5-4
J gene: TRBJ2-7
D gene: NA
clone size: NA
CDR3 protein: CASSLEGHESYEQYF
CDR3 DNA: TGTGCCAGCAGCTTAGAGGGCCACGAGAGTTACGAGCAGTACTTC

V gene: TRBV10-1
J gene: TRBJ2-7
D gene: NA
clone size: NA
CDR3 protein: CAGPPGHRPMEQYF
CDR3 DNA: TGCGCCGGTCCTCCGGGACACCGACCCATGGAGCAGTACTTC